This TCR beta chain was identified during a study of blood T cells in healthy people across ages. Alongside a J-beta primer mix, a sample-barcoded 5' primer served in a second PCR lasting about 7 to 11 cycles. TCRdb passed the 5' RACE reads through MiXCR, listing each CDR3 protein once. The profile covers about 1,600,000 distinct CDR3 sequences, with roughly 40% appearing a single time and 7.9% taken by the ten largest. The CDR3 is 18 amino acids. The V gene's germline CDR1 is SGHRS and CDR2 YFSETQ. Trimming cost V 10 bases and J 0 bases; bases outside gene matches: 14. The receptor comes from a woman aged 18-29 years in good health. Sequenced input: blood. The chain uses TRBV5-1 and TRBJ2-1, with 12 positions matching TRBD2. CDR3 sequence (DNA): TGCGCCTCTCATTCACTAGCGGGAGGCCTCAGCTCCTACAATGAGCAGTTCTTC. Translation: CASHSLAGGLSSYNEQFF.